What follows are 21 T cell receptor beta chains derived from one specimen sequenced in a study of Graves' ophthalmopathy and Graves' hyperthyroidism (dated by TCRdb to between 2017 and 2018). The listed sequencing device is Illumina HiSeq 2000. For repertoire sequencing, the TCR beta CDR3 regions were amplified from RNA transcripts. The first round of RT-PCR was done with HTBI primers and the Qiagen OneStep RT-PCR kit, and was followed by a second round of multiplex PCR, then size selection and purification. In TCRdb, the public reads were trimmed at Q25 with fastp and aligned with MiXCR, with productive beta chains retained. For every CDR3 protein sequence, its rows merge into one entry that carries the most common genes and DNA. This sample comprises over a million distinct CDR3 sequences, roughly two fifths of them detected only once. The ten largest clonotypes hold 8.5% to 14% of the sample.

Sequencing was done on a sample of peripheral blood or thyroid tissue (not recorded which). The receptors were sampled from an adult man with Graves' hyperthyroidism.

This clonotype has only one observation. The chain joins TRBV15 to TRBJ2-2, with 7 bases identical to TRBD1. After removal of 3 bases from V and 1 base from J, the junction contained 2 bases not matched to a gene. Germline loops: CDR1 LNHNV, CDR2 YYDKDF (reference sequence). The CDR3 totals 15 residues. CDR3 nucleotides: TGTGCCACCAGCAGTGCAGGGGGGAACACCGGGGAGCTGTTTTTT. It specifies CATSSAGGNTGELFF.

This clonotype was seen repeatedly, ten times or more. The chain employs TRBV20-1 and TRBJ2-5; perhaps TRBD2 as D (5 bases). This CDR3 region has 13 residues. Germline CDR1 and CDR2: DFQATT and SNEGSKA (reference sequence). Between the trimmed V and J ends, which lost 3 bases and 4 bases, there was a span of 12 bases. CDR3 sequence reads: CSASGNEGETQYF. CDR3 sequence (DNA): TGCAGTGCTAGCGGGAATGAAGGAGAGACCCAGTACTTC.

The chain uses TRBV24-1 and TRBJ1-1, with TRBD1 as a possible D gene (5 bases). The length of the CDR3 is 17 residues. Trimming stripped 9 bases from V and 9 bases from J, with 31 bases between. Germline CDR1 and CDR2: KGHDR and SFDVKD. The chain's CDR3 is CATGGGTNTGDGRKAFF. DNA for the CDR3: TGTGCCACCGGTGGGGGGACGAACACCGGGGATGGGCGTAAAGCTTTCTTT.

V and J are TRBV29-1 and TRBJ2-7; 9 bases map to TRBD1. Germline loops: CDR1 SQVTM, CDR2 ANQGSEA. The J segment lost 5 bases and the V segment lost 7 bases, leaving 6 bases of the junction unmatched. This CDR3 spans 12 amino acids. The CDR3 bases are TGCAGCGCCGGGACAGGGTCGAACGAGCAGTACTTC. This gives the protein CSAGTGSNEQYF.

In DNA, the CDR3 is TGTGCCAGCAGCCGAGTGACCGTGAAATATAATTCACCCCTCCACTTT. Residues: CASSRVTVKYNSPLHF. V gene TRBV7-9 combines with J gene TRBJ1-6, with D unclear. This CDR3 region has 16 residues. Deletions cut 5 bases from V and 4 bases from J, with 15 bases between. CDR1 is SEHNR and CDR2 is FQNEAQ in the germline V gene (reference sequence).

This chain joins TRBV29-1 and TRBJ1-4; 7 bases agree with TRBD1. V shed 7 bases, J shed 10 bases, and the junction held 9 bases outside the gene matches. CDR1 SQVTM and CDR2 ANQGSEA come from the germline V gene. The CDR3 sequence is 12 residues long. CDR3 in amino acids: CSGTTGAGKLFF. Written as DNA, the CDR3 is TGCAGCGGGACAACAGGGGCTGGAAAACTGTTTTTT.

This clonotype was seen a few times. The rearrangement links TRBV5-1 to TRBJ1-2, with a possible D match to TRBD1 (5 bases). CDR3 size: 16 residues. Germline V gene lookup returns CDR1 SGHRS and CDR2 YFSETQ. Trimming stripped 4 bases from V and 6 bases from J, with 22 bases between. This CDR3 reads CASSATGLTGNNGYTF. Here the CDR3 DNA reads TGCGCCAGCAGCGCAACGGGACTTACAGGAAACAATGGCTACACCTTC. Together with reference TRBV5-1 and TRBJ1-2, the CDR3 gives the full variable domain: KAGVTQTPRYLIKTRGQQVTLSCSPISGHRSVSWYQQTPGQGLQFLFEYFSETQRNKGNFPGRFSGRQFSNSRSEMNVSTLELGDSALYLCASSATGLTGNNGYTFGSGTRLTVV.

The rearrangement links TRBV30 to TRBJ2-6; D is ambiguous. The CDR3 sequence is 15 residues long. The V gene lost 4 bases and the J gene lost 4 bases, with 14 bases spanning the gap. The germline V gene encodes CDR1 GTSNPN and CDR2 SVGIG (reference sequence). CDR3: CAWTIQIAGANVLTF. CDR3 sequence (DNA): TGTGCCTGGACCATTCAGATAGCCGGGGCCAACGTCCTGACTTTC. Looking up the rest from reference TRBV30 and TRBJ2-6 gives the full variable domain: SQTIHQWPATLVQPVGSPLSLECTVEGTSNPNLYWYRQAAGRGLQLLFYSVGIGQISSEVPQNLSASRPQDRQFILSSKKLLLSDSGFYLCAWTIQIAGANVLTFGAGSRLTVL.

This chain joins TRBV6-5 and TRBJ1-1; D ambiguous. V was pared by 0 bases and J by 11 bases, with 10 bases between. Germline CDR1 and CDR2: MNHEY and SVGAGI. This CDR3 has 12 amino acids. The CDR3 sequence is CASSYSGIEAFF. CDR3 DNA: TGTGCCAGCAGTTACTCGGGGATCGAGGCTTTCTTT.

The V gene is TRBV29-1, the J gene TRBJ2-3, with D hard to call. The germline V gene encodes CDR1 SQVTM and CDR2 ANQGSEA. V was clipped by 7 bases and J by 0 bases, with 8 bases between them. This CDR3 region has 12 residues. CDR3 in DNA: TGCAGCGCAGAATCTAGCACAGATACGCAGTATTTT. It codes for CSAESSTDTQYF.

In this sample, this clonotype turned up many times. The rearrangement joins TRBV25-1 to TRBJ2-2; 11 positions agree with TRBD2. This CDR3 region has 16 residues. J lost 6 bases, V lost 6 bases, and 9 bases had no gene match. Germline-derived CDR1 and CDR2 are MGHDK and SYGVNS. The CDR3 coding sequence is TGTGCCAGCAGGCCTACTAGCGGGAGCGGGGCCGGGGAGCTGTTTTTT. Amino acid sequence: CASRPTSGSGAGELFF.

This clonotype was counted once. The chain has TRBV29-1 and TRBJ2-3, with 7 nucleotides matching TRBD2. J was trimmed by 4 bases and V by 3 bases; bases with no gene match: 7. Germline V gene sequence: CDR1 SQVTM, CDR2 ANQGSEA. CDR3 size: 14 residues. The CDR3 loop is CSVDYGRNADTQYF. The DNA for the CDR3 is TGCAGCGTTGATTACGGGAGGAACGCAGATACGCAGTATTTT.

In nucleotides, the CDR3 is TGTGCCAGCAGCTTTGCGTATGGGACAGGATCTGTTCGGGACGAGCAGTACTTC. Protein product: CASSFAYGTGSVRDEQYF. The chain carries TRBV7-9 and TRBJ2-7; 8 positions match TRBD1. J was trimmed by 5 bases and V by 3 bases; bases with no gene match: 18. The CDR3 is 18 amino acids. Germline V gene data show CDR1 as SEHNR and CDR2 as FQNEAQ (reference sequence).

The chain joins TRBV12-3 or TRBV12-4 to TRBJ1-2; D is uncertain. CDR3 length equals 15 residues. Trimming left V 3 bases short and J 5 bases short, with 16 bases between. Here the CDR3 DNA reads TGTGCCAGCAGTTTCGGGCAGGCCCGGAGATATGGCTACACCTTC. Translating gives CASSFGQARRYGYTF.

This chain joins TRBV19 and TRBJ1-2; D remains ambiguous. With 5 bases removed from V and 7 bases from J, the gap between germline ends came to 17 bases. The germline V gene has CDR1 LNHDA and CDR2 SQIVND (reference sequence). The CDR3 runs to 14 residues. The CDR3 loop reads CASSPVDGGFGYTF. The CDR3 nucleotides read TGTGCCAGTAGTCCGGTCGACGGTGGGTTTGGCTACACCTTC.

V is TRBV12-3 or TRBV12-4 and J is TRBJ1-2, with a weak D call TRBD1 (6 bases). Between the trimmed V and J ends, which lost 3 bases and 7 bases, there was a span of 18 bases. The CDR3 has 15 amino acids. The CDR3 region is CASSFLSYRVSGYTF. The CDR3, as DNA: TGTGCCAGCAGTTTTTTATCGTACAGGGTTTCTGGCTACACCTTC.

This clonotype was seen only a few times. This chain joins TRBV7-9 and TRBJ1-6; perhaps TRBD1 as D (5 bases). Per the germline V gene, CDR1 is SEHNR and CDR2 is FQNEAQ (reference sequence). V lost 1 base and J 8 bases, leaving 9 bases between the germline ends. This CDR3 has 14 residues. CDR3 in DNA: TGTGCCAGCAGCTTAGAGGCAGGGTATTCACCCCTCCACTTT. Translating it yields CASSLEAGYSPLHF.

V gene TRBV12-3 or TRBV12-4 combines with J gene TRBJ2-7, with 8 positions matching TRBD1. V was pared by 2 bases and J by 6 bases, with 6 bases of the junction left unmatched. The CDR3 has 14 amino acids. CDR3 in amino acids: CASSLYQGASEQYF. In DNA, the CDR3 is TGTGCCAGCAGTTTATACCAGGGGGCTAGCGAGCAGTACTTC.

The chain links TRBV4-1 to TRBJ2-7; TRBD1 or TRBD2 may be the D gene (5 bases each). Trimming shortened V by 2 bases and J by 2 bases, and 10 bases separated the two germline ends. This CDR3 region has 14 residues. CDR1 and CDR2 (germline): MGHRA, YSYEKL. The CDR3 loop is CASSQRDGAYEQYF. The CDR3 coding sequence is TGCGCCAGCAGCCAACGGGACGGTGCCTACGAGCAGTACTTC.

In this sample, this clonotype turned up many times. V is TRBV5-1 and J is TRBJ1-1, with TRBD1 as a possible D gene (5 bases). This CDR3 comprises 14 residues. CDR1 is SGHRS and CDR2 is YFSETQ in the germline V gene. Trimming took 0 bases from V and 7 from J, leaving 13 bases between them. Here the CDR3 reads CASSLAQRRGEAFF. The CDR3 DNA follows: TGCGCCAGCAGCTTGGCTCAGAGAAGGGGTGAAGCTTTCTTT.

The chain has TRBV7-2 and TRBJ1-6; D uncertain. The CDR3 contains 13 residues. V lost 6 bases and J 5 bases, leaving 8 bases between the germline ends. Germline CDR1 reads SGHTA; CDR2 reads FQGNSA. The CDR3 DNA reads TGTGCCAGCAGGCCGGCCAATAATTCACCCCTCCACTTT. It specifies CASRPANNSPLHF.